These 29 T cell receptor beta chains were all obtained from the same sample, sequenced in a study of blood T cell repertoires in COVID-19. Clones were sequenced by immunoSEQ multiplex PCR, and TCRdb holds only the in-frame ones, with some missing. In the table there are more than 200,000 clones, roughly nine tenths of which are singletons. The specimen was peripheral blood. The source is a man aged 18 to 29 with active or convalescent COVID-19.

This chain joins TRBV4-3 and TRBJ2-2; 12 positions match TRBD2. This CDR3 spans 20 amino acids. V shed 0 bases, J shed 3 bases, and the junction held 11 bases outside the gene matches. Germline CDR1 LGHNA, CDR2 YSLEER. As DNA, the CDR3 is TGCGCCAGCAGCCAAGATTACCCTAGCGGGGGGGCCAGGTACACCGGGGAGCTGTTTTTT. It codes for CASSQDYPSGGARYTGELFF.

The chain is built from TRBV7-2 and TRBJ1-2; D remains ambiguous. The CDR3 runs 11 residues. V dropped 4 bases and J dropped 14 bases, with 14 bases sitting between them. Germline CDR1 SGHTA, CDR2 FQGNSA. CDR3 loop: CASSSTREVTF. CDR3 in DNA: TGTGCCAGCAGCTCTACCCGGGAGGTTACCTTC.

Here the CDR3 reads CASRDYKGRETQYF. CDR3 nucleotides: TGTGCCAGCCGGGACTACAAGGGTAGGGAGACCCAGTACTTC. The chain carries TRBV2 and TRBJ2-5, with 7 bases fitting TRBD2. Germline CDR1 and CDR2: SNHLY and FYNNEI. The J segment lost 5 bases and the V segment lost 8 bases, leaving 11 bases of the junction unmatched. There are 14 residues in the CDR3.

This chain links TRBV20-1 with TRBJ2-7; maybe TRBD2 (6 bases). Germline values: CDR1 DFQATT, CDR2 SNEGSKA (reference sequence). V lost 3 bases and J lost 3, with 15 bases in between. The CDR3 is made up of 14 amino acids. The CDR3 region is CSASTGAGGYEQYF. The CDR3 DNA follows: TGCAGTGCTAGTACCGGGGCCGGGGGCTACGAGCAGTACTTC.

The V gene is TRBV20-1, the J gene TRBJ1-5; tentative D call: TRBD1 (5 bases). CDR1 is DFQATT and CDR2 is SNEGSKA in the germline V gene (reference sequence). The CDR3 is 12 residues long. V was clipped by 3 bases and J by 7 bases, with 10 bases between them. The CDR3 sequence is CSASSGNQPQHF. The CDR3 nucleotides read TGCAGTGCTAGTTCAGGGAACCAGCCCCAGCATTTT.

This sequence joins TRBV18 and TRBJ1-1, with 9 nucleotides matching TRBD1. Germline CDR1 and CDR2: KGHSH and LQKENI. The V segment lost 6 bases and the J segment 5 bases; nucleotides outside the gene matches: 13. CDR3 length: 16 residues. The DNA of the CDR3 is TGTGCCAGCTCGCGGGGACAGGGCAATTCGGGAACTGAAGCTTTCTTT. It translates to CASSRGQGNSGTEAFF.

The chain recombines TRBV10-3 with TRBJ2-1, with D unresolved. CDR3 length equals 13 residues. Trimming pared 2 bases from V and 10 bases from J, leaving 12 bases between. CDR1 is ENHRY and CDR2 is SYGVKD in the germline V gene. The CDR3 here is CAISEVLSEEQFF. For the CDR3, the DNA is TGTGCCATCAGTGAGGTTCTTTCGGAGGAGCAGTTCTTC.

The rearrangement joins TRBV30 to TRBJ1-4; D is unresolved. Trimming cost V 0 bases and J 6 bases, with 5 bases left between them. This CDR3 is 12 amino acids long. The germline gives CDR1 GTSNPN, CDR2 SVGIG (reference sequence). CDR3 in amino acids: CAWSVTDEKLFF. The CDR3 DNA reads as TGTGCCTGGAGTGTTACAGATGAAAAACTGTTTTTT.

This chain links TRBV7-2 with TRBJ2-7; 10 bases match TRBD2. Germline V gives CDR1 SGHTA, CDR2 FQGNSA. The V and J ends lost 1 base and 0 bases, in that order; junction bases with no gene match: 9. The CDR3 length is 18 residues. The CDR3 DNA sequence: TGTGCCAGCAGCTTAGTCCCCGGCGGACTAGCGGCCTCCTACGAGCAGTACTTC. It codes for CASSLVPGGLAASYEQYF.

V gene TRBV5-5 combines with J gene TRBJ1-4, with 7 bases aligning to TRBD1. In germline, CDR1 is SGHKS, CDR2 YYEKEE (reference sequence). CDR3 length: 14 residues. Unmatched junction bases numbered 6, after V lost 0 bases and J lost 10 bases. The CDR3 bases are TGTGCCAGCAGCTTGGGCCAGGGGGTGGGAAAACTGTTTTTT. The encoded protein is CASSLGQGVGKLFF.

CDR3 residues: CASSLRQWDSPLHF. CDR3 nucleotides: TGTGCCAGCAGTTTACGACAGTGGGATTCACCCCTCCACTTT. This rearrangement joins TRBV27 to TRBJ1-6; D might be TRBD1 (5 bases). V lost 2 bases to trimming and J lost 8 bases, with 10 bases between them. The CDR3 sequence is 14 residues long. Germline CDR1 is MNHEY and CDR2 is SMNVEV (reference sequence).

The chain joins TRBV5-1 to TRBJ2-1, with 8 nucleotides matching TRBD1. Trimming at V came to 3 bases and at J to 5 bases, leaving 10 bases not matched to a gene. The CDR3 is 16 residues long. CDR1 SGHRS and CDR2 YFSETQ come from the germline V gene. The CDR3 reads CASSSEPQGADNEQFF. The CDR3 coding sequence is TGCGCCAGCAGCTCGGAGCCTCAGGGGGCCGACAATGAGCAGTTCTTC.

This chain connects TRBV28 to TRBJ2-7; a possible D gene is TRBD2 (5 bases). Germline-derived CDR1 and CDR2 are MDHEN and SYDVKM. V was pared by 8 bases and J by 4 bases, with 15 bases between. This CDR3 region has 13 residues. This CDR3 reads CASALAGMYEQYF. Written as DNA, the CDR3 is TGTGCCAGCGCTCTAGCTGGGATGTACGAGCAGTACTTC.

The chain is built from TRBV12-3 or TRBV12-4 and TRBJ2-7; 7 bases are a match to TRBD1. The V segment lost 3 bases and the J segment 2 bases; nucleotides outside the gene matches: 1. CDR3 length equals 13 residues. The DNA of the CDR3 is TGTGCCAGCAGTTTTGGGACAGCCTACGAGCAGTACTTC. As protein: CASSFGTAYEQYF.

DNA of the CDR3: TGTGCCACTACCCTGGGACAGGGGTTACGGGGCTACACCTTC. It codes for CATTLGQGLRGYTF. The V and J genes are TRBV19 and TRBJ1-2; 10 bases map to TRBD1. The CDR3 covers 14 residues. V was clipped by 10 bases and J by 8 bases; unmatched bases: 13. Germline CDR1 reads LNHDA; CDR2 reads SQIVND (reference sequence).

The rearrangement joins TRBV7-9 to TRBJ2-2, with 10 nucleotides matching TRBD2. Germline lookup yields CDR1 SEHNR and CDR2 FQNEAQ (reference sequence). Trimming cost V 2 bases and J 6 bases; bases outside gene matches: 3. This CDR3 region has 15 residues. CDR3 bases: TGTGCCAGCAGCTTATTAGCGGGAGGTCCCGGGGAGCTGTTTTTT. Amino acid sequence: CASSLLAGGPGELFF.

This chain connects TRBV30 to TRBJ1-2, with a possible D match to TRBD1 (6 bases). V was cut by 0 bases and J by 2 bases, with 16 bases left in between. Germline CDR1 GTSNPN, CDR2 SVGIG (reference sequence). CDR3 length: 16 amino acids. CDR3 DNA: TGTGCCTGGAGTGTAAGGTGGCGGCAGGGGAACTATGGCTACACCTTC. Protein: CAWSVRWRQGNYGYTF.

The rearrangement joins TRBV7-9 to TRBJ1-5; D may be TRBD1 (6 bases). V was pared by 7 bases and J by 6 bases, with 10 bases between. Germline V gives CDR1 SEHNR, CDR2 FQNEAQ (reference sequence). The length of the CDR3 is 12 residues. CDR3 amino acids: CASTLTGQPQHF. For the CDR3, the DNA is TGTGCCAGCACCTTGACAGGTCAGCCCCAGCATTTT.

The chain employs TRBV9 and TRBJ2-3, with 8 bases lining up with TRBD2. CDR3 length: 17 amino acids. The V gene end was trimmed by 3 bases and the J gene end by 3 bases; junction bases not matched to a gene: 12. Germline loops: CDR1 SGDLS, CDR2 YYNGEE. CDR3 in amino acids: CASSAGGVGIITDTQYF. For the CDR3, the DNA is TGTGCCAGCAGCGCCGGGGGGGTCGGGATTATAACAGATACGCAGTATTTT.

The chain carries TRBV7-8 and TRBJ2-1; 13 bases are a match to TRBD2. Germline CDR1 and CDR2: SGHVS and FQNEAQ. This CDR3 region has 16 residues. Losses at the gene ends were 3 bases for V and 9 bases for J; bases not matched to a gene: 8. DNA of the CDR3: TGTGCCAGCAGCTTCCAACTAGCGGGGGGGCGAGGTGAGCAGTTCTTC. Translation gives CASSFQLAGGRGEQFF.

This rearrangement joins TRBV13 to TRBJ2-1; 10 bases agree with TRBD1. CDR1 is PRHDT, CDR2 FYEKMQ, per germline (reference sequence). The CDR3 is 18 amino acids. V was clipped by 5 bases and J by 8 bases; unmatched bases: 18. CDR3 in amino acids: CASSTSPGTGAGVDEQFF. The CDR3 DNA reads TGTGCCAGCAGCACAAGTCCCGGGACAGGGGCTGGGGTCGATGAGCAGTTCTTC.

The chain joins TRBV20-1 to TRBJ1-1; D is unresolved. CDR1 and CDR2 (germline): DFQATT, SNEGSKA (reference sequence). The CDR3 has 13 amino acids. Trimming removed 3 bases at V and 4 bases at J, with 12 bases between. The CDR3 spells CSASTMLSTEAFF. DNA for the CDR3: TGCAGTGCTAGTACGATGCTGAGCACTGAAGCTTTCTTT.

The chain joins TRBV27 to TRBJ1-2; tentatively, D is TRBD1 (5 bases). The CDR3 runs 14 residues. Germline-derived CDR1 and CDR2 are MNHEY and SMNVEV (reference sequence). Between the trimmed V and J ends, which lost 3 bases and 6 bases, there was a span of 14 bases. The CDR3 DNA reads TGTGCCAGCAGTTTGAAGGGGATTGGGGATGGCTACACCTTC. Translated, it gives CASSLKGIGDGYTF.

This sequence joins TRBV5-1 and TRBJ2-5; a weak D match, TRBD2 (6 bases). The ends were cut back, 4 bases at V and 3 bases at J, with 10 bases in the middle. Germline values: CDR1 SGHRS, CDR2 YFSETQ. The CDR3 is 13 amino acids. CDR3 protein: CASSRGSEETQYF. For the CDR3, the DNA is TGCGCCAGCAGCCGGGGGTCTGAAGAGACCCAGTACTTC.

Details on this clone: Within the sample, other DNA sequences also encode this same CDR3. The chain recombines TRBV7-8 with TRBJ1-1; D may be TRBD1 (6 bases). The ends were cut back, 1 base at V and 3 bases at J, with 6 bases in the middle. From germline, CDR1 is SGHVS and CDR2 FQNEAQ. The CDR3 length is 13 residues. CDR3 nucleotides: TGTGCCAGCAGCTTAGACAGGGACACTGAAGCTTTCTTT. The encoded protein is CASSLDRDTEAFF.

This rearrangement joins TRBV7-2 to TRBJ2-7; 9 nucleotides agree with TRBD1. CDR1 and CDR2 (germline): SGHTA, FQGNSA. The J segment lost 4 bases and the V segment lost 4 bases, leaving 5 bases of the junction unmatched. The CDR3 totals 14 residues. The CDR3 here is CASSSGQGPYEQYF. In DNA form, the CDR3 reads TGTGCCAGCAGCTCGGGACAGGGTCCATACGAGCAGTACTTC.

The V call is TRBV9, the J call TRBJ1-1, with unresolved D. V gave up 0 bases and J gave up 5 bases, with 11 bases separating them. Germline lookup yields CDR1 SGDLS and CDR2 YYNGEE. CDR3 length: 14 residues. The CDR3 region is CASSVGPSYTEAFF. The CDR3 DNA reads as TGTGCCAGCAGCGTAGGGCCCTCGTATACTGAAGCTTTCTTT.

The rearrangement uses TRBV15 and TRBJ2-7; 7 bases align to TRBD1. The CDR3 contains 13 residues. V lost 5 bases and J lost 7; bases outside the gene matches: 8. Germline CDR1 LNHNV, CDR2 YYDKDF (reference sequence). This CDR3 is CATSPDRRGEQYF. DNA for the CDR3: TGTGCCACCAGCCCGGACAGGCGTGGGGAGCAGTACTTC. Looking up the rest from reference TRBV15 and TRBJ2-7 gives the full variable domain: DAMVIQNPRYQVTQFGKPVTLSCSQTLNHNVMYWYQQKSSQAPKLLFHYYDKDFNNEADTPDNFQSRRPNTSFCFLDIRSPGLGDTAMYLCATSPDRRGEQYFGPGTRLTVT.

The V call is TRBV20-1, the J call TRBJ2-1; D may be TRBD2 (5 bases). This CDR3 region has 13 residues. Trimming pared 6 bases from V and 7 bases from J, leaving 16 bases between. Germline V gives CDR1 DFQATT, CDR2 SNEGSKA (reference sequence). The CDR3 region has the DNA TGCAGTGCCAGTCGGGGATTGGCGAATGAGCAGTTCTTC. This sequence encodes CSASRGLANEQFF.